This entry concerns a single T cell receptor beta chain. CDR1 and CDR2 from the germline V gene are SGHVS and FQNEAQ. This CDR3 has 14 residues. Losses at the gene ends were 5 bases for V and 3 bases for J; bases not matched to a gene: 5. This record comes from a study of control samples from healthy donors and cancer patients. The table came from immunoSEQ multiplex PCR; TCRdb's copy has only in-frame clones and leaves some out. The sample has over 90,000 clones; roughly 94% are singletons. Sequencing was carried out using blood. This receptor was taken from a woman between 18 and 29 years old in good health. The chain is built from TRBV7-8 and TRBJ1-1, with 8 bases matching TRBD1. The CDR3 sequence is CASSGQTGDTEAFF. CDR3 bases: TGTGCCAGCAGCGGACAGACAGGGGACACTGAAGCTTTCTTT.